One sample yielded the 14 T cell receptor beta chains listed below, sequenced in a study of molecular identifiers for immune sequencing clone quantification. TCRdb re-derived calls from the PCR reads in MiXCR, one entry per CDR3 protein. The table includes fewer than 25,000 distinct CDR3 sequences, about a sixth detected once. Input material: naive CD8+ T cells from blood, with Jurkat cell RNA spiked in. Subset reported: FACS-sorted CD8+CD4-CCR7+CD45RA+ naive T cells. The receptors derive from a human donor in good health. Some libraries in this study had Jurkat cell RNA spiked in.

This clonotype came up many times. This sequence joins TRBV10-3 and TRBJ2-5, with 10 bases aligning to TRBD1. The V and J ends lost 3 bases and 2 bases, in that order; junction bases with no gene match: 6. Germline V lookup: CDR1 ENHRY, CDR2 SYGVKD. The CDR3 spans 16 residues. The CDR3 DNA is TGTGCCATCAGTGACGTAGGGGGACAGGGGCAAGAGACCCAGTACTTC. It yields the protein CAISDVGGQGQETQYF.

The table lists this clonotype with many counts. The chain combines TRBV3-1 with TRBJ2-1; 8 bases fit TRBD2. The CDR3 runs to 16 residues. The junction had 10 bases not matched to a gene; V was cut back by 3 bases and J by 6 bases. Germline assignment: CDR1 LGHDT and CDR2 YNNKEL (reference sequence). The CDR3 loop is CASSQVFSGGVNEQFF. The CDR3 bases are TGTGCCAGCAGCCAGGTTTTCAGCGGGGGCGTCAATGAGCAGTTCTTC.

This clonotype was recorded many times. In DNA, the CDR3 is TGTGCCAGCAGCTTAGCGGGAGGGTCCCCAGATACGCAGTATTTT. Its translation: CASSLAGGSPDTQYF. The chain has TRBV7-6 and TRBJ2-3; 7 nucleotides match TRBD2. Trimming removed 0 bases from V and 4 bases from J; junction bases left unmatched: 4. The length of the CDR3 is 15 residues. Looked up from germline, CDR1 is SGHVS and CDR2 is FNYEAQ. Variable domain in full (rest from reference TRBV7-6 and TRBJ2-3): GAGVSQSPRYKVTKRGQDVALRCDPISGHVSLYWYRQALGQGPEFLTYFNYEAQQDKSGLPNDRFSAERPEGSISTLTIQRTEQRDSAMYRCASSLAGGSPDTQYFGPGTRLTVL.

This clonotype was counted between two and nine times. One end of the junction does not line up with germline, which may come from a read error. The chain links TRBV4-1 to TRBJ2-7; 7 nucleotides line up with TRBD2. The CDR3 loop spans 13 amino acids. Looked up from germline, CDR1 is MGHRA and CDR2 is YSYEKL. CDR3 region: CTSSPQRDYEQYF. The CDR3 nucleotides read TGCACCAGCAGTCCACAGCGGGACTACGAGCAGTACTTC.

This clonotype was recorded at least ten times. The chain links TRBV29-1 to TRBJ1-1; 7 nucleotides line up with TRBD1. The J segment lost 8 bases and the V segment lost 7 bases, leaving 22 bases of the junction unmatched. CDR1 is SQVTM, CDR2 ANQGSEA, per germline. The CDR3 loop spans 16 amino acids. For the CDR3, the DNA is TGCAGCGCAGCCGGGAGACAGGGCCTCGAGTCGCAAGAAGCTTTCTTT. It codes for CSAAGRQGLESQEAFF. Complete variable domain (other parts from reference TRBV29-1 and TRBJ1-1): SAVISQKPSRDICQRGTSLTIQCQVDSQVTMMFWYRQQPGQSLTLIATANQGSEATYESGFVIDKFPISRPNLTFSTLTVSNMSPEDSSIYLCSAAGRQGLESQEAFFGQGTRLTVV.

This clonotype was observed many times. The chain is built from TRBV29-1 and TRBJ1-5; D is uncertain. This CDR3 contains 13 residues. V was shortened by 3 bases and J by 4 bases, with 10 bases between the two germline ends. Germline values: CDR1 SQVTM, CDR2 ANQGSEA. CDR3 loop: CSVDLRRNQPQHF. CDR3 DNA sequence: TGCAGCGTTGATTTACGGCGGAATCAGCCCCAGCATTTT.

The chain employs TRBV5-6 and TRBJ2-7; no clear D. The CDR3 extends over 14 amino acids. Trimming took off 0 bases at V and 2 bases at J, with 9 bases between the two ends. The germline gives CDR1 SGHDT, CDR2 YYEEEE. The CDR3 protein is CASSLGSDTYEQYF. In nucleotides, the CDR3 is TGTGCCAGCAGCTTGGGTTCAGACACCTACGAGCAGTACTTC.

This clonotype was seen ten or more times. J is TRBJ1-1 and V is TRBV20-1; 9 bases map to TRBD1. J lost 6 bases, V lost 0 bases, and 5 bases had no gene match. This CDR3 contains 14 residues. Germline CDR1 and CDR2: DFQATT and SNEGSKA (reference sequence). The CDR3 loop is CSARDEGTGPEAFF. Here the CDR3 DNA reads TGCAGTGCTAGAGATGAAGGGACAGGGCCTGAAGCTTTCTTT.

Remarks on this clonotype: It may be a read error: a sequence one base away is much more abundant. V usage is TRBV4-3 and J usage is TRBJ1-5; D is uncertain. CDR1 LGHNA and CDR2 YSLEER come from the germline V gene. There are 14 residues in the CDR3. CDR3 region: CASSHPPRNQPRHF. In DNA form, the CDR3 reads TGCGCCAGCAGCCACCCCCCAAGGAATCAGCCCCGGCATTTT.

This clonotype has at least ten counts. The chain recombines TRBV2 with TRBJ1-2, with 7 nucleotides matching TRBD1. Germline V gene data show CDR1 as SNHLY and CDR2 as FYNNEI. Germline trimming cut 5 bases from V and 6 bases from J; bases unmatched to any gene: 6. This CDR3 has 13 residues. The CDR3 DNA follows: TGTGCCAGCAGTCGGACAGGAGGGGATGGCTACACCTTC. This sequence encodes CASSRTGGDGYTF. Variable domain in full (rest from reference TRBV2 and TRBJ1-2): EPEVTQTPSHQVTQMGQEVILRCVPISNHLYFYWYRQILGQKVEFLVSFYNNEISEKSEIFDDQFSVERPDGSNFTLKIRSTKLEDSAMYFCASSRTGGDGYTFGSGTRLTVV.

In its sample, this clonotype was seen many times. This chain uses TRBV12-3 or TRBV12-4 with TRBJ2-2; 12 bases are a match to TRBD2. The J segment lost 6 bases and the V segment lost 3 bases, leaving 2 bases of the junction unmatched. There are 15 residues in the CDR3. CDR3 DNA sequence: TGTGCCAGCAGTTTCCGACTAGCGGGGGCCGGGGAGCTGTTTTTT. Encoded protein: CASSFRLAGAGELFF.

In this sample, this clonotype turned up many times. V usage is TRBV20-1 and J usage is TRBJ1-5, with D perhaps matching TRBD1 (5 bases). The CDR3 has 20 amino acids. Germline values: CDR1 DFQATT, CDR2 SNEGSKA (reference sequence). V gave up 0 bases and J gave up 0 bases, with 24 bases separating them. The CDR3 loop reads CSARDGGLMAGANSNQPQHF. The CDR3, as DNA: TGCAGTGCTAGAGATGGGGGGTTAATGGCCGGAGCTAATAGCAATCAGCCCCAGCATTTT.

This clonotype was counted many times. The chain uses TRBV4-1 and TRBJ2-3, with 8 bases lining up with TRBD2. Germline loops: CDR1 MGHRA, CDR2 YSYEKL. CDR3 length equals 17 residues. The V gene end was trimmed by 1 base and the J gene end by 0 bases; junction bases not matched to a gene: 6. The CDR3 DNA reads as TGCGCCAGCAGCCAAGCGGGGGCGGGGGGAAGCACAGATACGCAGTATTTT. As protein: CASSQAGAGGSTDTQYF.

This clonotype was detected many times. V gene TRBV19 combines with J gene TRBJ2-3, with 10 bases that match TRBD2. The V segment lost 3 bases and the J segment 3 bases; nucleotides outside the gene matches: 3. This CDR3 spans 15 amino acids. Germline CDR1 LNHDA, CDR2 SQIVND (reference sequence). The CDR3 DNA is TGTGCCAGTAGTATTGGAGCGGGGGGGACAGATACGCAGTATTTT. It translates to CASSIGAGGTDTQYF.